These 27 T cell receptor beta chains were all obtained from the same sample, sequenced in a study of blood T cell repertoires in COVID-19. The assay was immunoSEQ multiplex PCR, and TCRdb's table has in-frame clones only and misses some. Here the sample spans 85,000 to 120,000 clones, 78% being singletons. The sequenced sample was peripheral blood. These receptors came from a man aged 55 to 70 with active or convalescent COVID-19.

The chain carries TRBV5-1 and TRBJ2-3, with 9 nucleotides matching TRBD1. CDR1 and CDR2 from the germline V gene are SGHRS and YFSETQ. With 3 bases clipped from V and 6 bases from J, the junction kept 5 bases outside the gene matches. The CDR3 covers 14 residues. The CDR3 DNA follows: TGCGCCAGCAGCTCTTGGACAGGGGTGGATACGCAGTATTTT. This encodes CASSSWTGVDTQYF.

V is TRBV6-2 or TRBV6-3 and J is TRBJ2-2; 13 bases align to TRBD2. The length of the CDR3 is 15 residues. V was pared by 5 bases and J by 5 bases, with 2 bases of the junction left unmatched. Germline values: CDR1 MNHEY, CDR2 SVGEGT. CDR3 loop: CASSRGLAGTGELFF. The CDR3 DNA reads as TGTGCCAGCAGTAGGGGACTAGCGGGAACCGGGGAGCTGTTTTTT.

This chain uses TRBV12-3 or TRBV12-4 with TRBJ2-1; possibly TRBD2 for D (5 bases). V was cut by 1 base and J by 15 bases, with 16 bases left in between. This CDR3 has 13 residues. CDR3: CASSLGASLHAFF. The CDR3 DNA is TGTGCCAGCAGTTTAGGGGCTAGCCTCCATGCGTTCTTC.

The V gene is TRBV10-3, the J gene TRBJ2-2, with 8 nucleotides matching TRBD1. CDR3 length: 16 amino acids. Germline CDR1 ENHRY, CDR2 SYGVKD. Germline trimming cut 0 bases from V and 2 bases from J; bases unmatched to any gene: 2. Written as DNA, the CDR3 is TGTGCCATCAGTGAGTCAACAGGGGGTAACACCGGGGAGCTGTTTTTT. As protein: CAISESTGGNTGELFF.

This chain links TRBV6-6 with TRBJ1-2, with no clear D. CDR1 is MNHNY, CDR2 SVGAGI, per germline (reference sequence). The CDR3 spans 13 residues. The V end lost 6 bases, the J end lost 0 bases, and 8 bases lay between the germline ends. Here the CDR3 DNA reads TGTGCCAGCAGCCTCCAGACTAACTATGGCTACACCTTC. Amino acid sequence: CASSLQTNYGYTF.

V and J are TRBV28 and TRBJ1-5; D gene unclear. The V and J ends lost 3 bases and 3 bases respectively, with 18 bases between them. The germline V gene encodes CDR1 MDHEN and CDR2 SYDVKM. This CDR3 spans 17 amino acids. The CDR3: CASSFPRPRALNQPQHF. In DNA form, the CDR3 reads TGTGCCAGCAGTTTCCCCAGGCCTCGCGCCCTCAATCAGCCCCAGCATTTT.

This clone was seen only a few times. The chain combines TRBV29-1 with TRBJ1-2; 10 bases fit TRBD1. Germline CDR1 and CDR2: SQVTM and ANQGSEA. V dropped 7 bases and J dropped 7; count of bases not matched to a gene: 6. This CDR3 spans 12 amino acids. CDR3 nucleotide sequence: TGCAGCGGACGACAGGGGGCGAGTGGCTACACCTTC. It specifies CSGRQGASGYTF. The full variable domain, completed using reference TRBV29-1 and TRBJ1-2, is SAVISQKPSRDICQRGTSLTIQCQVDSQVTMMFWYRQQPGQSLTLIATANQGSEATYESGFVIDKFPISRPNLTFSTLTVSNMSPEDSSIYLCSGRQGASGYTFGSGTRLTVV.

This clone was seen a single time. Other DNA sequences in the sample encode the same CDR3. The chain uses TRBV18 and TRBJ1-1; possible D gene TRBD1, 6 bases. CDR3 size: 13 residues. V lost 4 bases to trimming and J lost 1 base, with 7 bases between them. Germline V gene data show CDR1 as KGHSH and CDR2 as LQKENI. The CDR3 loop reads CASSLGQNTEAFF. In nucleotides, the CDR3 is TGTGCCAGCTCACTGGGACAGAACACTGAAGCTTTCTTT.

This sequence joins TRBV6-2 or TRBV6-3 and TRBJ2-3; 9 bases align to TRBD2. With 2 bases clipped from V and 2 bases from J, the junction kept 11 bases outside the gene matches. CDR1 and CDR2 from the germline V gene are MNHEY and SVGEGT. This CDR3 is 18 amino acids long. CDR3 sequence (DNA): TGTGCCAGCAGTTACGGTCGCGGGAGGGCCCGGAACACAGATACGCAGTATTTT. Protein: CASSYGRGRARNTDTQYF.

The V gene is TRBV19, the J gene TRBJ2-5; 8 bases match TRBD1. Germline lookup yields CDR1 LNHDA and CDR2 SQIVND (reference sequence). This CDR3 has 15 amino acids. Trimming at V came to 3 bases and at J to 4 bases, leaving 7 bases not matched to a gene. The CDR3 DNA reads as TGTGCCAGTAGTATTGGCAGGGGGCTGGGAGAGACCCAGTACTTC. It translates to CASSIGRGLGETQYF.

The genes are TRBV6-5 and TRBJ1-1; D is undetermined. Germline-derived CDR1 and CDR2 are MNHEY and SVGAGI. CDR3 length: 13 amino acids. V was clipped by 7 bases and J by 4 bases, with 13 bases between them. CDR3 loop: CASKLGRSTEAFF. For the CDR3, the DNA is TGTGCCAGCAAGCTTGGCCGGAGCACTGAAGCTTTCTTT.

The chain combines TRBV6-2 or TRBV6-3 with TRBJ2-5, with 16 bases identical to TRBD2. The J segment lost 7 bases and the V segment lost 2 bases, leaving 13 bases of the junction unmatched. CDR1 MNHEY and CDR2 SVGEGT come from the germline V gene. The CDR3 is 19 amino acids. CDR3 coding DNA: TGTGCCAGCAGTTACCAGGAACTGCCCGGGACTAGCGGGAGGGGGACCCAGTACTTC. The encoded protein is CASSYQELPGTSGRGTQYF.

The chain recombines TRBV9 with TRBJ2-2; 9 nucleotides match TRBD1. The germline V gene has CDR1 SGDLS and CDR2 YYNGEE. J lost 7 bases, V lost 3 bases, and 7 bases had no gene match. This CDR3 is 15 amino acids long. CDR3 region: CASSARDRAVGELFF. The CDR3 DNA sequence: TGTGCCAGCAGCGCCCGGGACAGGGCTGTCGGGGAGCTGTTTTTT.

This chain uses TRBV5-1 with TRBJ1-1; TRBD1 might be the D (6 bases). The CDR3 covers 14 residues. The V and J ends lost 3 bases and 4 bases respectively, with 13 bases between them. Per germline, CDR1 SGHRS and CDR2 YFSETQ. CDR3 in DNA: TGCGCCAGCAGCTCCCCGGGGGGCGGCACTGAAGCTTTCTTT. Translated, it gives CASSSPGGGTEAFF. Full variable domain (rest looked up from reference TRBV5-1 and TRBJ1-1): KAGVTQTPRYLIKTRGQQVTLSCSPISGHRSVSWYQQTPGQGLQFLFEYFSETQRNKGNFPGRFSGRQFSNSRSEMNVSTLELGDSALYLCASSSPGGGTEAFFGQGTRLTVV.

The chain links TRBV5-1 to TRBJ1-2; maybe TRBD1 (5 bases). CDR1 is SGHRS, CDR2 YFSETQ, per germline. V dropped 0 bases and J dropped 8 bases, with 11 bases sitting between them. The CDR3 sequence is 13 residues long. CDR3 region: CASSLEAGYGYTF. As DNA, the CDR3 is TGCGCCAGCAGCTTGGAAGCAGGGTACGGCTACACCTTC.

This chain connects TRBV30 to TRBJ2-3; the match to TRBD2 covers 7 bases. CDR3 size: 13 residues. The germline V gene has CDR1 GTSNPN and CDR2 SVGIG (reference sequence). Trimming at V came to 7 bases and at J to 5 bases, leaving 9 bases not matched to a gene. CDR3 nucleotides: TGTGCCTCTAAGCGGGGAGTTGGAGATACGCAGTATTTT. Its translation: CASKRGVGDTQYF. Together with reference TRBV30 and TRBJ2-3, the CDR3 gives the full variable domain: SQTIHQWPATLVQPVGSPLSLECTVEGTSNPNLYWYRQAAGRGLQLLFYSVGIGQISSEVPQNLSASRPQDRQFILSSKKLLLSDSGFYLCASKRGVGDTQYFGPGTRLTVL.

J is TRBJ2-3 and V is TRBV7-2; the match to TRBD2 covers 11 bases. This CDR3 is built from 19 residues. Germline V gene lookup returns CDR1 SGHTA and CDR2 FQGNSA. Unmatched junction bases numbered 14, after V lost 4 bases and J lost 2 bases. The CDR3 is CASSSTTYSGRGATDTQYF. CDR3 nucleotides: TGTGCCAGCAGCTCAACGACTTATAGCGGGAGGGGGGCCACAGATACGCAGTATTTT.

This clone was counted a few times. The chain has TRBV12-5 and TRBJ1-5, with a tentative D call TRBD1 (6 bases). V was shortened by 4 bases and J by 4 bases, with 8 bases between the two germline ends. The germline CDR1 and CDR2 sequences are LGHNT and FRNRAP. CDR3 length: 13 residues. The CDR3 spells CASGSTGNQPQHF. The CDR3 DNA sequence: TGTGCTAGTGGTTCTACAGGGAATCAGCCCCAGCATTTT.

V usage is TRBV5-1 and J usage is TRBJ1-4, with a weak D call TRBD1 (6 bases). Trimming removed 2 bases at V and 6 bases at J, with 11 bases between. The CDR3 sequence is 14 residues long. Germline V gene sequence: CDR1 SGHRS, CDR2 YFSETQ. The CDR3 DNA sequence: TGCGCCAGCAGCTTACGGAAGGGGGATGAAAAACTGTTTTTT. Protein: CASSLRKGDEKLFF.

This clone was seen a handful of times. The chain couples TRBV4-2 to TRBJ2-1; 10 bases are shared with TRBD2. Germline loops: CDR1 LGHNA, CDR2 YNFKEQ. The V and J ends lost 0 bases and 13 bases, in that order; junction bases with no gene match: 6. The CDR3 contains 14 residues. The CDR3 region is CASSQEIAGGTQFF. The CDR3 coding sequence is TGTGCCAGCAGCCAAGAGATAGCGGGAGGTACACAGTTCTTC.

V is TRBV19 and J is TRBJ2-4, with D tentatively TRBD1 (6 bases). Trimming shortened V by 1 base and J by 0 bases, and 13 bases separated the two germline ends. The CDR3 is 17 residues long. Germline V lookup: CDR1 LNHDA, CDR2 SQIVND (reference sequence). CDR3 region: CASSIGLTGRAKNIQYF. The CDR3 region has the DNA TGTGCCAGTAGTATAGGACTGACAGGAAGAGCCAAAAACATTCAGTACTTC.

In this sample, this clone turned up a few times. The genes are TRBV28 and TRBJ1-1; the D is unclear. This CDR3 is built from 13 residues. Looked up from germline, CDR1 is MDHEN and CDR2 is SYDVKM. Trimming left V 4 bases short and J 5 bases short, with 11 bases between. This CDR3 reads CASSSSLGTEAFF. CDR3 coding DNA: TGTGCCAGCAGTTCATCACTAGGGACTGAAGCTTTCTTT. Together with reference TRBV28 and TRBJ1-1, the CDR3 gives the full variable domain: DVKVTQSSRYLVKRTGEKVFLECVQDMDHENMFWYRQDPGLGLRLIYFSYDVKMKEKGDIPEGYSVSREKKERFSLILESASTNQTSMYLCASSSSLGTEAFFGQGTRLTVV.

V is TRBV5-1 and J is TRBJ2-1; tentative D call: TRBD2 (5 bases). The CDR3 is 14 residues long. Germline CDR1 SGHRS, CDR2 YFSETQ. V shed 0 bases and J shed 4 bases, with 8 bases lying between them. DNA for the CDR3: TGCGCCAGCAGCTTGGGGGAGACGTACAATGAGCAGTTCTTC. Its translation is CASSLGETYNEQFF.

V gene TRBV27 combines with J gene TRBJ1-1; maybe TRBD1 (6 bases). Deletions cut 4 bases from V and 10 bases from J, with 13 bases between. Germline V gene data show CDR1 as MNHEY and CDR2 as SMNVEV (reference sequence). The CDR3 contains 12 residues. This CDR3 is CASSSLTGRAFF. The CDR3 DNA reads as TGTGCCAGCAGTTCTTTAACAGGGCGAGCTTTCTTT.

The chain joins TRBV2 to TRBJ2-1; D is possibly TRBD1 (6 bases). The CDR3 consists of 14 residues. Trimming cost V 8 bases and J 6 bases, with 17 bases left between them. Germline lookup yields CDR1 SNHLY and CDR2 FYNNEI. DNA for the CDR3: TGTGCCAGCCCTCAGGGGACGATGGGCAATGAGCAGTTCTTC. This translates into CASPQGTMGNEQFF.

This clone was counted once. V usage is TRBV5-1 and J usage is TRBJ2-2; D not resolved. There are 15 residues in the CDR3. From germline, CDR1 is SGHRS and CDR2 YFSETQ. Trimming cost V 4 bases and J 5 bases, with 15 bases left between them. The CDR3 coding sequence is TGCGCCAGCAGCCCACCGGTGACTGGGACCGGGGAGCTGTTTTTT. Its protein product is CASSPPVTGTGELFF.

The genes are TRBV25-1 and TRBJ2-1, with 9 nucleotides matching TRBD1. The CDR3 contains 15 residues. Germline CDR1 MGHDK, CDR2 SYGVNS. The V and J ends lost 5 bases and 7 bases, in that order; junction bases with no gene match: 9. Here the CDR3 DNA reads TGTGCCAGCAGTACAGGGGACAGGGCGGGAAATGAGCAGTTCTTC. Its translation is CASSTGDRAGNEQFF.